This entry lists 27 T cell receptor beta chains sequenced from one sample in a study of T cell repertoires in cytomegalovirus infection. TCRdb fed the reads into MiXCR, producing one record per CDR3 protein. The sample lists about 900,000 distinct CDR3 sequences; around 30% were seen once. Antigens for these TCRs are unknown. This specimen consisted of cultured CD8+ T cells from PBMCs, obtained from culture after CMV antigen stimulation. The receptors shown here come from a human donor in good health (CMV status not recorded). Some clones in this sample may be carry-over from other donors' samples.

Details on this clonotype: This may stem from a read error, because a much larger clone lies one nucleotide away. This rearrangement joins TRBV7-6 to TRBJ2-1; D not resolved. The CDR3 is made up of 16 amino acids. From germline, CDR1 is SGHVS and CDR2 FNYEAQ. The CDR3 is CASRLEAASSYNEQFF. The CDR3 bases are TGTGCTAGCAGATTAGAGGCTGCCTCCTCCTACAATGAGCAGTTCTTC.

This clonotype appeared many times. The chain carries TRBV12-3 or TRBV12-4 and TRBJ1-5; the D is unclear. Trimming pared 3 bases from V and 5 bases from J, leaving 26 bases between. The CDR3 is 19 residues long. The CDR3 sequence: CASSFLIRGPSRRDQPQHF. The CDR3 nucleotides read TGTGCCAGCAGTTTCCTAATCCGAGGGCCCTCAAGAAGGGATCAGCCCCAGCATTTT.

The CDR3 DNA follows: TGTGCCAGCAGCCAATTCACGGGAGATCCTAACACTGAAGCTTTCTTT. The encoded protein is CASSQFTGDPNTEAFF. The chain has TRBV3-1 and TRBJ1-1; no definite D call. This CDR3 contains 16 residues. Germline CDR1 is LGHDT and CDR2 is YNNKEL (reference sequence). Trimming took off 2 bases at V and 2 bases at J, with 15 bases between the two ends.

This clonotype was seen many times. The chain combines TRBV10-2 with TRBJ1-6; no definite D call. The CDR3 loop spans 13 amino acids. Germline CDR1 WSHSY, CDR2 SAAADI. The V gene lost 10 bases and the J gene lost 7 bases, with 14 bases spanning the gap. CDR3 sequence (DNA): TGCGCCACCCTGCCAGGTGGCAATTCACCCCTCCACTTT. Protein product: CATLPGGNSPLHF.

This clonotype occurred a few times. The chain carries TRBV15 and TRBJ1-1; D not resolved. The germline V gene encodes CDR1 LNHNV and CDR2 YYDKDF (reference sequence). The germline V and J ends were trimmed by 5 bases and 5 bases, with 9 bases remaining between them. The CDR3 loop spans 12 amino acids. The DNA for the CDR3 is TGTGCCACCAGCTCAAGGGCAACTGAAGCTTTCTTT. Amino acid sequence: CATSSRATEAFF.

The chain joins TRBV4-1 to TRBJ1-4, with TRBD1 matching over 9 bases. The CDR3 length is 14 residues. V shed 6 bases and J 8 bases; nucleotides not matched to a gene: 7. Germline CDR1 and CDR2: MGHRA and YSYEKL. DNA of the CDR3: TGCGCCAGCAGAGGGGCCGGGACAGGGGAAAAACTGTTTTTT. Its translation is CASRGAGTGEKLFF.

This clonotype was detected only a few times. This chain joins TRBV7-9 and TRBJ1-2; TRBD1 is a possible D gene (6 bases). The CDR3 totals 15 residues. V dropped 3 bases and J dropped 6 bases, with 17 bases sitting between them. Germline CDR1 is SEHNR and CDR2 is FQNEAQ (reference sequence). CDR3 nucleotides: TGTGCCAGCAGCTTCGGTATAGAGGGGGACGATGGCTACACCTTC. Translated, it gives CASSFGIEGDDGYTF. The full variable domain, rest sourced from reference TRBV7-9 and TRBJ1-2, is DTGVSQNPRHKITKRGQNVTFRCDPISEHNRLYWYRQTLGQGPEFLTYFQNEAQLEKSRLLSDRFSAERPKGSFSTLEIQRTEQGDSAMYLCASSFGIEGDDGYTFGSGTRLTVV.

This clonotype has more than one count but fewer than ten. V is TRBV7-9 and J is TRBJ1-4; D unclear. The CDR3 is 13 amino acids. CDR1 SEHNR and CDR2 FQNEAQ come from the germline V gene (reference sequence). Trimming stripped 7 bases from V and 6 bases from J, with 12 bases between. The CDR3 region is CASIGPNDEKLFF. The CDR3 nucleotides are TGTGCCAGCATTGGTCCCAACGATGAAAAACTGTTTTTT.

The chain carries TRBV6-2 or TRBV6-3 and TRBJ2-1, with no clear D. CDR1 is MNHEY, CDR2 SVGEGT, per germline. The CDR3 extends over 12 amino acids. Trimming stripped 3 bases from V and 10 bases from J, with 10 bases between. CDR3 in DNA: TGTGCCAGCAGTTATAGTCACTTGGAGCAGTTCTTC. It specifies CASSYSHLEQFF.

On this clonotype itself: At one end the junction does not follow the germline gene, possibly because of a read error. CDR3 nucleotides: TGTGCCAGCAGCTTTCGTGGACAGAATCAGCCTCAGCATTTT. This gives the protein CASSFRGQNQPQHF. The genes are TRBV5-4 and TRBJ1-5; a weak D match, TRBD1 (6 bases). CDR1 and CDR2 from the germline V gene are SGHNT and YYREEE (reference sequence). This CDR3 spans 14 amino acids.

The rearrangement links TRBV12-3 or TRBV12-4 to TRBJ2-7, with D maybe TRBD1 (6 bases). The CDR3 has 14 amino acids. V was shortened by 1 base and J by 2 bases, with 9 bases between the two germline ends. Written as DNA, the CDR3 is TGTGCCAGCAGTTTAGGGACAGCTACCTACGAGCAGTACGTC. It yields the protein CASSLGTATYEQYV.

This clonotype was counted between two and nine times. This chain links TRBV4-1 with TRBJ2-7, with D uncertain. Trimming cost V 5 bases and J 5 bases, with 13 bases left between them. The CDR3 sequence is 13 residues long. Germline CDR1 is MGHRA and CDR2 is YSYEKL. For the CDR3, the DNA is TGCGCCAGCAGCGATGCTGGAGAGGACGAGCAGTACGTC. This sequence encodes CASSDAGEDEQYV.

The chain is built from TRBV4-3 and TRBJ1-6; maybe TRBD1 (5 bases). Germline V gene lookup returns CDR1 LGHNA and CDR2 YSLEER. V lost 0 bases to trimming and J lost 4 bases, with 7 bases between them. This CDR3 is built from 15 residues. The CDR3 nucleotides are TGCGCCAGCAGCCAAGATGGGGGATATAATTCACCCCTCCACTTT. It yields the protein CASSQDGGYNSPLHF.

The chain uses TRBV18 and TRBJ2-3; 7 positions match TRBD2. CDR3 size: 16 residues. Looked up from germline, CDR1 is KGHSH and CDR2 is LQKENI. V lost 3 bases to trimming and J lost 5 bases; unmatched junction nucleotides: 11. The CDR3 loop is CASSPSSGEEEDTQYF. In nucleotides, the CDR3 is TGTGCCAGCTCACCGTCTAGCGGAGAGGAGGAAGATACGCAGTATTTT. Complete variable domain (other parts from reference TRBV18 and TRBJ2-3): NAGVMQNPRHLVRRRGQEARLRCSPMKGHSHVYWYRQLPEEGLKFMVYLQKENIIDESGMPKERFSAEFPKEGPSILRIQQVVRGDSAAYFCASSPSSGEEEDTQYFGPGTRLTVL.

The chain employs TRBV4-1 and TRBJ1-1; D possibly corresponds to TRBD1 (5 bases). Germline lookup yields CDR1 MGHRA and CDR2 YSYEKL. This CDR3 is built from 18 residues. Trimming cost V 0 bases and J 1 base, with 18 bases left between them. The DNA of the CDR3 is TGCGCCAGCAGCCAAGATGGGGTGGCAGGGACCCAGAACACTGAAGCTTTCTTT. It yields the protein CASSQDGVAGTQNTEAFF.

The gene calls are TRBV27 and TRBJ1-1; tentative D call: TRBD1 (5 bases). V was shortened by 3 bases and J by 0 bases, with 8 bases between the two germline ends. This CDR3 spans 14 amino acids. The germline V gene has CDR1 MNHEY and CDR2 SMNVEV (reference sequence). The CDR3: CASSFDSVNTEAFF. The DNA for the CDR3 is TGTGCCAGCAGTTTTGACAGCGTGAACACTGAAGCTTTCTTT.

The chain uses TRBV4-2 and TRBJ2-7; D call uncertain. The V and J ends lost 8 bases and 2 bases respectively, with 16 bases between them. This CDR3 has 14 residues. CDR1 and CDR2 (germline): LGHNA, YNFKEQ. The CDR3 DNA is TGTGCCAGCGTTCTCTCTAGTTCTCCCTACGAGCAGTACGTC. Protein: CASVLSSSPYEQYV.

The chain couples TRBV7-9 to TRBJ2-6, with D unresolved. The germline V and J ends were trimmed by 1 base and 1 base, with 5 bases remaining between them. The CDR3 has 15 residues. Germline CDR1 reads SEHNR; CDR2 reads FQNEAQ (reference sequence). DNA for the CDR3: TGTGCCAGCAGCTTAGTGGTATCTGGGGCCAACGTCCTGACTTTC. It encodes CASSLVVSGANVLTF.

The chain recombines TRBV6-5 with TRBJ2-5, with 7 nucleotides matching TRBD2. In germline, CDR1 is MNHEY, CDR2 SVGAGI. CDR3 size: 16 residues. V lost 0 bases to trimming and J lost 4 bases; unmatched junction nucleotides: 8. The CDR3 is CASSYSGGVEVETQYF. DNA of the CDR3: TGTGCCAGCAGTTACTCGGGGGGGGTCGAGGTAGAGACCCAGTACTTC.

There are many counts of this clonotype. The J gene is TRBJ2-3, the V gene TRBV12-3 or TRBV12-4, with D perhaps given as TRBD1 or TRBD2 (5 bases each). The V end was cut by 3 bases, the J end by 0 bases, with 7 bases between. CDR3 length: 14 residues. CDR3 bases: TGTGCCAGCAGTTTTGAGGGGAGCACAGATACGCAGTATTTT. Translating gives CASSFEGSTDTQYF.

The sample holds a few counts of this clonotype. The CDR3 is CASSLKLLHEQYF. CDR3 coding DNA: TGCGCCAGCAGCCTTAAGTTGTTACACGAGCAGTACTTC. V is TRBV4-1 and J is TRBJ2-7; D unresolved. The length of the CDR3 is 13 residues. The V gene lost 4 bases and the J gene lost 5 bases, with 12 bases spanning the gap. Looked up from germline, CDR1 is MGHRA and CDR2 is YSYEKL.

There are a few counts of this clonotype. The chain has TRBV27 and TRBJ2-1; D is undetermined. Germline CDR1 and CDR2: MNHEY and SMNVEV (reference sequence). The CDR3 runs to 17 residues. V was trimmed by 1 base and J by 5 bases, leaving 18 bases between them. CDR3 sequence (DNA): TGTGCCAGCAGTTTATTAAGGTGGCCCCCCTCAGACAATGAGCAGTTCTTC. Amino acid sequence: CASSLLRWPPSDNEQFF.

This clonotype occurred a few times. The chain recombines TRBV7-4 with TRBJ1-3; D not certain. Per the germline V gene, CDR1 is SGHVT and CDR2 is SQSDAQ. CDR3 length equals 14 residues. V lost 7 bases and J lost 8, with 18 bases in between. The CDR3 nucleotides are TGTGCCAGCACCCCTGAAAACCCGGGAGACACCATATATTTT. Protein: CASTPENPGDTIYF.

This clonotype was counted only a few times. The chain joins TRBV11-2 to TRBJ1-1; the D is unclear. CDR1 SGHAT and CDR2 FQNNGV come from the germline V gene. This CDR3 has 15 amino acids. Trimming shortened V by 4 bases and J by 1 base, and 13 bases separated the two germline ends. Written as DNA, the CDR3 is TGTGCCAGCAGCTCTACCTGGACCGGGAACACTGAAGCTTTCTTT. Translation: CASSSTWTGNTEAFF. The variable domain in full, with the rest retrieved from reference TRBV11-2 and TRBJ1-1, is EAGVAQSPRYKIIEKRQSVAFWCNPISGHATLYWYQQILGQGPKLLIQFQNNGVVDDSQLPKDRFSAERLKGVDSTLKIQPAKLEDSAVYLCASSSTWTGNTEAFFGQGTRLTVV.

This rearrangement joins TRBV6-1 to TRBJ1-5, with D hard to call. The length of the CDR3 is 13 residues. The germline gives CDR1 MNHNS, CDR2 SASEGT. V dropped 1 base and J dropped 6 bases, with 7 bases sitting between them. The CDR3 DNA follows: TGTGCCAGCAGTGAAGGGGTGTTTCAGCCCCAGCATTTT. Translated, it gives CASSEGVFQPQHF.

This clonotype has ten or more counts. V is TRBV12-5 and J is TRBJ1-5, with TRBD1 identical over 8 bases. V trimming: 5 bases; J trimming: 0 bases; junction bases outside the gene matches: 12. CDR1 and CDR2 (germline): LGHNT, FRNRAP. The CDR3 runs 18 residues. The CDR3 loop reads CASGRIGQGGDSNQPQHF. DNA for the CDR3: TGTGCTAGTGGTCGAATAGGACAGGGTGGAGATAGCAATCAGCCCCAGCATTTT.

The V call is TRBV20-1, the J call TRBJ1-2; 10 bases line up with TRBD1. CDR3 size: 15 residues. Per the germline V gene, CDR1 is DFQATT and CDR2 is SNEGSKA (reference sequence). The CDR3 nucleotides are TGCACCACCATAGGAGGGGACAGGGGTAACGGTGGCTACACCTTC. Its translation is CTTIGGDRGNGGYTF.